The T cell receptor beta chain described here comes from a study of blood T cell repertoires in COVID-19. Whole-study context: Italy, Spain and the United States were the sources of the convalescent and acute COVID-19 samples. PBMCs, B-cell-depleted T cells, or T cells were the source of the cDNA or gDNA that made up the material.

Participant ages covered about 18 to 95 years across around 22 US areas. Of note for this clone: Other DNA sequences of this sample code for an identical CDR3.

Germline loops: CDR1 SNHLY, CDR2 FYNNEI. V shed 4 bases, J shed 1 base, and the junction held 2 bases outside the gene matches. CDR3 length equals 15 residues. In the original workflow: Estimation of nucleated cell counts relied on the amplification of reference gene primers. Libraries were prepared by immunoSEQ multiplex PCR; TCRdb keeps only in-frame clonotypes and omits some of them. V, J and clone size are those of that table, while D and trimming were read from the DNA. Of about 220,000 clones listed, over 75% are singletons. The chain combines TRBV2 with TRBJ1-3, with 9 positions matching TRBD1. The sample taken for sequencing was PBMCs or T cells enriched from blood (not recorded which). This receptor was obtained from a woman under 30 in a cohort exposed to, infected with or recovered from COVID-19 (not recorded which). The CDR3 spells CASSADRGSGNTIYF. In nucleotides, the CDR3 is TGTGCCAGCAGTGCAGACAGGGGGTCTGGAAACACCATATATTTT.